These 11 T cell receptor beta chains were all obtained from the same sample, sequenced in a study of cytomegalovirus exposure and HLA in healthy donors. PCR primers comprised 60 Vbeta and 13 Jbeta primers. The protocol was immunoSEQ multiplex PCR, while the TCRdb copy is restricted to in-frame clones and leaves out a portion. The sample shows around 130,000 clones, less than 85% of them seen only once. Sequencing was performed on PBMCs. The receptors were sampled from a man aged 40-50 years in good health and CMV-seronegative.

This clone was observed a single time. The chain has TRBV2 and TRBJ1-5; tentatively, D is TRBD1 (6 bases). Trimming took off 8 bases at V and 3 bases at J, with 11 bases between the two ends. The CDR3 covers 13 residues. From germline, CDR1 is SNHLY and CDR2 FYNNEI. This CDR3 is CASVQGDNQPQHF. In DNA, the CDR3 is TGTGCCAGCGTACAGGGAGACAATCAGCCCCAGCATTTT.

The chain joins TRBV28 to TRBJ1-2; TRBD1 might be the D (6 bases). Between the trimmed V and J ends, which lost 4 bases and 7 bases, there was a span of 16 bases. From germline, CDR1 is MDHEN and CDR2 SYDVKM. CDR3 length: 14 residues. Written as DNA, the CDR3 is TGTGCCAGCAGTTCCCCGGGGGGGGCAGTTGGCTACACCTTC. Encoded protein: CASSSPGGAVGYTF.

In regard to this clone: The same CDR3 arises from other DNA sequences in this sample as well. In DNA form, the CDR3 reads TGTGCCAGCCGGGTCATGAACACTGAAGCTTTCTTT. It is translated as CASRVMNTEAFF. The genes are TRBV2 and TRBJ1-1; D remains unclear. This CDR3 has 12 residues. Between the trimmed V and J ends, which lost 8 bases and 0 bases, there was a span of 7 bases. CDR1 and CDR2 (germline): SNHLY, FYNNEI.

The V call is TRBV2, the J call TRBJ1-2; no clear D. The germline V and J ends were trimmed by 3 bases and 2 bases, with 10 bases remaining between them. The CDR3 is 14 amino acids. Per the germline V gene, CDR1 is SNHLY and CDR2 is FYNNEI. In nucleotides, the CDR3 is TGTGCCAGCAGTGACCCAACGGTGAACTATGGCTACACCTTC. As protein: CASSDPTVNYGYTF.

The chain joins TRBV18 to TRBJ1-1, with 9 bases matching TRBD1. Unmatched junction bases numbered 1, after V lost 3 bases and J lost 8 bases. This CDR3 spans 12 amino acids. Germline CDR1 and CDR2: KGHSH and LQKENI. CDR3 nucleotides: TGTGCCAGCTCACCTGGGACAGGGGAAGCTTTCTTT. Translated, it gives CASSPGTGEAFF.

The chain has TRBV27 and TRBJ2-5; tentative D call: TRBD1 (6 bases). V dropped 8 bases and J dropped 5 bases, with 15 bases sitting between them. This CDR3 is 13 amino acids long. The germline CDR1 and CDR2 sequences are MNHEY and SMNVEV (reference sequence). CDR3 region: CASARGGWETQYF. CDR3 sequence (DNA): TGTGCCAGCGCAAGAGGGGGATGGGAGACCCAGTACTTC.

As concerns this clone: The same CDR3 also results from other DNA sequences found in this sample. CDR3 DNA: TGTGCCAGCAGCCGGGGAACCGGGGAGCTGTTTTTT. Its protein product is CASSRGTGELFF. The chain uses TRBV7-9 and TRBJ2-2, with D possibly matching TRBD2 (5 bases). This CDR3 comprises 12 residues. In germline, CDR1 is SEHNR, CDR2 FQNEAQ (reference sequence). The V and J ends lost 5 bases and 5 bases respectively, with 6 bases between them.

The table lists this clone with a few counts. This chain links TRBV2 with TRBJ2-1; D not resolved. Germline V gene lookup returns CDR1 SNHLY and CDR2 FYNNEI. This CDR3 comprises 14 residues. Trimming cost V 6 bases and J 0 bases, with 9 bases left between them. CDR3 residues: CASSITSSYNEQFF. The CDR3 DNA reads as TGTGCCAGCAGCATTACAAGCTCCTACAATGAGCAGTTCTTC. Full variable domain (missing parts from reference TRBV2 and TRBJ2-1): EPEVTQTPSHQVTQMGQEVILRCVPISNHLYFYWYRQILGQKVEFLVSFYNNEISEKSEIFDDQFSVERPDGSNFTLKIRSTKLEDSAMYFCASSITSSYNEQFFGPGTRLTVL.

The genes are TRBV2 and TRBJ1-2; 7 bases align to TRBD1. CDR1 is SNHLY and CDR2 is FYNNEI in the germline V gene. This CDR3 has 13 amino acids. Unmatched junction bases numbered 8, after V lost 6 bases and J lost 7 bases. For the CDR3, the DNA is TGTGCCAGCAGAACAGGGGAGGTTCGTGGCTACACCTTC. It is translated as CASRTGEVRGYTF. Together with reference TRBV2 and TRBJ1-2, the CDR3 gives the full variable domain: EPEVTQTPSHQVTQMGQEVILRCVPISNHLYFYWYRQILGQKVEFLVSFYNNEISEKSEIFDDQFSVERPDGSNFTLKIRSTKLEDSAMYFCASRTGEVRGYTFGSGTRLTVV.

The rearrangement joins TRBV11-2 to TRBJ1-2, with 7 bases fitting TRBD1. Germline CDR1 reads SGHAT; CDR2 reads FQNNGV. The CDR3 covers 14 residues. With V trimmed by 4 bases and J by 3 bases, 5 bases remained unmatched. CDR3 coding DNA: TGTGCCAGCAGCTCGGGACAGCTCCACTATGGCTACACCTTC. Translated: CASSSGQLHYGYTF.

Here the CDR3 DNA reads TGTGCCAGCAGTCAGCGGGGAGGGCTTACAGATACGCAGTATTTT. Its protein is CASSQRGGLTDTQYF. This chain joins TRBV2 and TRBJ2-3; 7 bases are a match to TRBD2. With 5 bases clipped from V and 3 bases from J, the junction kept 8 bases outside the gene matches. The length of the CDR3 is 15 residues. Germline V gene lookup returns CDR1 SNHLY and CDR2 FYNNEI.